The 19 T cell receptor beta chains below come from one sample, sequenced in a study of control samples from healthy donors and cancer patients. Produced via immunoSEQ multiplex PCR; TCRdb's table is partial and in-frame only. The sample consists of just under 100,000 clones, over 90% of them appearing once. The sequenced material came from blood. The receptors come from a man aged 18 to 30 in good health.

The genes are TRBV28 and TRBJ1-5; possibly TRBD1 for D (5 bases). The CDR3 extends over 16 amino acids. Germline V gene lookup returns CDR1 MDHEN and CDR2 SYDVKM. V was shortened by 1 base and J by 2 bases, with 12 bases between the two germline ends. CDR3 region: CASSLYQGLGNQPQHF. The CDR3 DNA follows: TGTGCCAGCAGTTTATATCAGGGTTTGGGCAATCAGCCCCAGCATTTT.

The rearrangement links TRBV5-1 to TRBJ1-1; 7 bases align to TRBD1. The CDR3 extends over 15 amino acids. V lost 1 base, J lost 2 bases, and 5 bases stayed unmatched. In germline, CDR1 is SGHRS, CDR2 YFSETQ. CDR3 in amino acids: CASSLQGDGNTEAFF. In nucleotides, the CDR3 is TGCGCCAGCAGCTTGCAGGGGGACGGAAACACTGAAGCTTTCTTT. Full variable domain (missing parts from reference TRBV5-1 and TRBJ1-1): KAGVTQTPRYLIKTRGQQVTLSCSPISGHRSVSWYQQTPGQGLQFLFEYFSETQRNKGNFPGRFSGRQFSNSRSEMNVSTLELGDSALYLCASSLQGDGNTEAFFGQGTRLTVV.

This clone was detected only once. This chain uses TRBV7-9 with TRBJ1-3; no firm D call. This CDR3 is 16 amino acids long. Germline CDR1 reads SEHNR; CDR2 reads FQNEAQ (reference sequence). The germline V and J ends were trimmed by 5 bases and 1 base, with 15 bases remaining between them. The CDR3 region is CASSPTDGLSGNTIYF. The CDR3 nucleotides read TGTGCCAGCAGCCCTACTGACGGTTTGTCTGGAAACACCATATATTTT.

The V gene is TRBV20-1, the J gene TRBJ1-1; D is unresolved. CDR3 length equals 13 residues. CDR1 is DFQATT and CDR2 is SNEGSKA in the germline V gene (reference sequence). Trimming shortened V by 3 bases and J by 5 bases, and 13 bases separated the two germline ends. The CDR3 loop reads CSASGDPGTEAFF. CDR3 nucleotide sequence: TGCAGTGCTAGTGGAGACCCGGGAACTGAAGCTTTCTTT.

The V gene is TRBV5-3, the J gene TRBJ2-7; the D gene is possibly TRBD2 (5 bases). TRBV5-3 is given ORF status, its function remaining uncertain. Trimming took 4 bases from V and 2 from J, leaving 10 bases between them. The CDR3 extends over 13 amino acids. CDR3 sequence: CARSPGGTYEQYF. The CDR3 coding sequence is TGTGCCAGAAGCCCCGGAGGTACCTACGAGCAGTACTTC.

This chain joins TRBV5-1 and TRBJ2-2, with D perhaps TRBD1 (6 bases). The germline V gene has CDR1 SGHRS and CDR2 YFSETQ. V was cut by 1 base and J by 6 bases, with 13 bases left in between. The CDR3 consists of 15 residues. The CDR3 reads CASSLRQGRSGELFF. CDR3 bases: TGCGCCAGCAGCTTGAGGCAGGGGCGATCCGGGGAGCTGTTTTTT.

The CDR3 here is CASSTGLWNTIYF. DNA of the CDR3: TGTGCCAGCAGCACCGGACTCTGGAACACCATATATTTT. The gene calls are TRBV12-3 or TRBV12-4 and TRBJ1-3; D unresolved. The CDR3 is 13 amino acids. V was pared by 6 bases and J by 7 bases, with 13 bases between.

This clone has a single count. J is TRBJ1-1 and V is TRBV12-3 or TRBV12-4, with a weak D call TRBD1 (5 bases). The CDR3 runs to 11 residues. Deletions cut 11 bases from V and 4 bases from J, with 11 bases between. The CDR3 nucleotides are TGTGCCCAGAGCCAGGGCACTGAAGCTTTCTTT. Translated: CAQSQGTEAFF.

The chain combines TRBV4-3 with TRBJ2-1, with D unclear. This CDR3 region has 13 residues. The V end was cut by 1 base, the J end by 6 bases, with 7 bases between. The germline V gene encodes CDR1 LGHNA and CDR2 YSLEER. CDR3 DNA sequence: TGCGCCAGCAGCCAAGTGAGGAGCAATGAGCAGTTCTTC. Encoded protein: CASSQVRSNEQFF.

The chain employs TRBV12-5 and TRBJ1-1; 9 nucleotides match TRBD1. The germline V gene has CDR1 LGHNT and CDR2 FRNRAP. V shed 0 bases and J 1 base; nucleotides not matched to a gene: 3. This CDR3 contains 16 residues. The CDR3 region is CASGLVPGQGNTEAFF. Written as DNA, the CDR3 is TGTGCTAGTGGTTTGGTGCCGGGACAGGGGAACACTGAAGCTTTCTTT.

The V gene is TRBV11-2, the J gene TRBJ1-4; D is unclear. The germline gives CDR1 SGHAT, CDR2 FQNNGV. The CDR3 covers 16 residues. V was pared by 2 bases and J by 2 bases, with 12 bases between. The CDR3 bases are TGTGCCAGCAGCTTATCGGATAGGAGTACTAATGAAAAACTGTTTTTT. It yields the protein CASSLSDRSTNEKLFF.

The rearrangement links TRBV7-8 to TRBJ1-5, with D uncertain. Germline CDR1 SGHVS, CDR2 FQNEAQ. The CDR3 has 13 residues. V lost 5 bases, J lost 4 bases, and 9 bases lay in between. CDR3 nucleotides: TGTGCCAGCAGCAGACATTCAAATCAGCCCCAGCATTTT. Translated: CASSRHSNQPQHF.

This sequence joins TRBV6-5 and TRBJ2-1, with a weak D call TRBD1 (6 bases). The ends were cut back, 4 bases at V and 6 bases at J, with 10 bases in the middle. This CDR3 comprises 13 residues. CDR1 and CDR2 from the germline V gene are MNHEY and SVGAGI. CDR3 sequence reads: CASSFDRPNEQFF. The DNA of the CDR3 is TGTGCCAGCAGTTTCGACAGGCCCAATGAGCAGTTCTTC.

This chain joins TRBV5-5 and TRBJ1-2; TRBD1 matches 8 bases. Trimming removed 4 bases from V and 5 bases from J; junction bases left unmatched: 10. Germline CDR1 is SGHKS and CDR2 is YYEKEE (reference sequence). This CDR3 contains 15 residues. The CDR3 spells CASSPGTGMLYGYTF. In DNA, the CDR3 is TGTGCCAGCAGCCCCGGGACAGGAATGCTATATGGCTACACCTTC. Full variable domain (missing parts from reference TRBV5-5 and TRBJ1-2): DAGVTQSPTHLIKTRGQQVTLRCSPISGHKSVSWYQQVLGQGPQFIFQYYEKEERGRGNFPDRFSARQFPNYSSELNVNALLLGDSALYLCASSPGTGMLYGYTFGSGTRLTVV.

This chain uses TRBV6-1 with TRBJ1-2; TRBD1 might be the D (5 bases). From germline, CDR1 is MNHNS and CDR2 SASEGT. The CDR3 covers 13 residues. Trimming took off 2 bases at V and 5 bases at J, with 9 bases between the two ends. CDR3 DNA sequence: TGTGCCAGCAGTGAACGAGGGGAGTATGGCTACACCTTC. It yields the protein CASSERGEYGYTF.

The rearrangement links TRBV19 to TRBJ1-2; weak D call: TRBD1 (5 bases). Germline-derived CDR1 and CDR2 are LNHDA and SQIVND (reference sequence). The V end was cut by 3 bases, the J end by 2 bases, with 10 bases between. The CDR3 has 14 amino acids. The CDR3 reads CASSMLGGNYGYTF. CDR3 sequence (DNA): TGTGCCAGTAGTATGCTGGGGGGGAACTATGGCTACACCTTC.

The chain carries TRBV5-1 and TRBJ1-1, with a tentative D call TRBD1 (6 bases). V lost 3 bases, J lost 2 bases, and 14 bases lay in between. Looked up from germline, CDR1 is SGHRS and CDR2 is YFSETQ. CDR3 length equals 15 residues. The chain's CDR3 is CASSSRGRGNTEAFF. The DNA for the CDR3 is TGCGCCAGCAGCTCCCGGGGGCGGGGAAACACTGAAGCTTTCTTT.

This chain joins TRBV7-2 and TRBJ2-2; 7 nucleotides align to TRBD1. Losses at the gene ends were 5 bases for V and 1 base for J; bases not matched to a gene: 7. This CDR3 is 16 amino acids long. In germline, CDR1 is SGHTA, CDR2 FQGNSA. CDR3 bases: TGTGCCAGCAGCCATCGACAGGGTAGGAACACCGGGGAGCTGTTTTTT. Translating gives CASSHRQGRNTGELFF.

DNA of the CDR3: TGTGCCAGCAGCTTATACGGGGGAGAGGGGGAAAAACTGTTTTTT. It is translated as CASSLYGGEGEKLFF. The J gene is TRBJ1-4, the V gene TRBV7-8; possibly TRBD1 for D (5 bases). The CDR3 length is 15 residues. Trimming left V 2 bases short and J 8 bases short, with 15 bases between. Germline V CDR1 and CDR2: SGHVS, FQNEAQ.